This T cell receptor (beta chain) stems from a study of T-cell memory formation after mild COVID-19. The CDR3 has 11 residues. The germline V gene has CDR1 SNHLY and CDR2 FYNNEI. V lost 8 bases and J lost 1, with 5 bases in between. Study-wide findings and caveats: Nothing showed for sure that second-wave clones peaking on day 37 were SARS-CoV-2 specific. A second wave expanding day 15 to 37 was CD4+-biased; contracting clones were balanced. Most CD4+ clones that shrank were in CM and EM, while CD8+ ones turned up in EMRA.

About this clonotype itself: Antigen unknown.

5'RACE, which relied on constant-segment primers, yielded TCR alpha and TCR beta cDNA libraries carrying sample barcodes and UMIs. TCRdb processed the 5' RACE reads anew with MiXCR; each CDR3 protein has one entry. Of about 310,000 distinct CDR3 sequences in the sample, approximately 19% were seen once. Sequencing was done on a sample of PBMCs or a T cell subset sorted from them (not recorded which). The origin of this receptor is a man younger than 35 who had mild COVID-19 (a few samples of this study predate the infection). Cell type and time point are not known. V and J are TRBV2 and TRBJ1-1; no reliable D call. The CDR3, as DNA: TGTGCCAGCGGGCGGAACACTGAAGCTTTCTTT. It encodes CASGRNTEAFF.